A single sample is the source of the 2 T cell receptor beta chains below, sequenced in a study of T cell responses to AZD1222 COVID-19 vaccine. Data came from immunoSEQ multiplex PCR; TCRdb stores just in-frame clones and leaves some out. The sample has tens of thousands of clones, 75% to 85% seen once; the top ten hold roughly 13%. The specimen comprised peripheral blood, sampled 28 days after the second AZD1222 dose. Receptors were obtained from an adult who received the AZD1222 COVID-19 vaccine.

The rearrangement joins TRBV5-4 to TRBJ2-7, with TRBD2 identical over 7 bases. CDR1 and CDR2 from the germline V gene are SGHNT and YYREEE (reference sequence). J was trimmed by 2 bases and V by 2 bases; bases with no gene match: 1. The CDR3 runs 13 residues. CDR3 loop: CASSFAGAYEQYF. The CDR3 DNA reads TGTGCCAGCAGCTTTGCGGGGGCCTACGAGCAGTACTTC.

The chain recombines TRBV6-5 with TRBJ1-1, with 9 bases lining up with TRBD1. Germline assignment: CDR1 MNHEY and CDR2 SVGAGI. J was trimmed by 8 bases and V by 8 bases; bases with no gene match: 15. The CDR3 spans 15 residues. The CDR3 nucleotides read TGTGCCAGCGGACCTCGGGACAGGGAAGAGACGGAAGCTTTCTTT. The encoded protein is CASGPRDREETEAFF.